This record looks at one T cell receptor beta chain sequence and its context. CDR3 length equals 13 residues. CDR1 and CDR2 (germline): LNHNV, YYDKDF (reference sequence). Trimming took 5 bases from V and 2 from J, leaving 8 bases between them. Using its own MiXCR run on the RT-PCR reads, TCRdb lists one record per CDR3 protein. This sample has almost 700,000 distinct CDR3 sequences, with approximately 15% found just once. This chain links TRBV15 with TRBJ2-3; D ambiguous. The sequence was collected from a female donor in good health, serving as a healthy control. Specimen: memory CD4+ T cells from blood. The CDR3 loop is CATSVRPTDTQYF. CDR3 DNA: TGTGCCACCAGCGTGCGCCCCACAGATACGCAGTATTTT.